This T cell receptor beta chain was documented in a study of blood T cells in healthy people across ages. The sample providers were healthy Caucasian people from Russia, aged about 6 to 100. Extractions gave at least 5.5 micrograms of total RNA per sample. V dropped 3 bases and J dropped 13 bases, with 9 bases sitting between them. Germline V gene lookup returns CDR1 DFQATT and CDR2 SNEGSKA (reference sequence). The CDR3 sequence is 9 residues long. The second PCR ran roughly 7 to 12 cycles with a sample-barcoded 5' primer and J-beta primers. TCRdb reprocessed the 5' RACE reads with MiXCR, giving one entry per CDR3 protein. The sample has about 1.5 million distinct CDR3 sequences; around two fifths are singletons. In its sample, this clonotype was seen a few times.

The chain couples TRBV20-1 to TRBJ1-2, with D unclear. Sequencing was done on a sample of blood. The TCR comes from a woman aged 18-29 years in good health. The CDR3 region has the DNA TGCAGTGCTAGCATTCCCTTCACCTTC. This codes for CSASIPFTF.